This T cell receptor beta chain was documented in a study of blood T cell repertoires in COVID-19. V lost 3 bases, J lost 1 base, and 7 bases lay in between. CDR1 SQVTM and CDR2 ANQGSEA come from the germline V gene. The CDR3 is 13 residues long. As handled by the study authors: The authors estimated nucleated cell counts from reference gene primer amplification. Measured with immunoSEQ multiplex PCR; TCRdb has only the in-frame clones, and not every one. V and J calls and clone size are as listed in that table; D and trimming were resolved from the DNA. The sample lists hundreds of thousands of clones; about 87% were seen once. Recovered status in Cohort 3 required two negative PCRs, clearance, or symptom resolution.

The TCR sequence derives from a woman aged 45-60 years who had recovered from COVID-19. Sequenced: PBMCs or T cells enriched from blood (not recorded which). The V call is TRBV29-1, the J call TRBJ2-1, with D perhaps TRBD1 (5 bases). The CDR3 reads CSVDRASYNEQFF. CDR3 DNA sequence: TGCAGCGTTGACAGGGCGTCCTACAATGAGCAGTTCTTC.